These 20 T cell receptor beta chains originate from one sample sequenced in a study of T cell responses to AZD1222 COVID-19 vaccine. Libraries were prepared by immunoSEQ multiplex PCR; TCRdb keeps only in-frame clonotypes and omits some of them. The data show 180,000 or so clones, approximately 95% seen once. The material was peripheral blood, obtained on day 0 of AZD1222 vaccination. The receptors stem from an adult in good health.

V gene TRBV12-3 or TRBV12-4 combines with J gene TRBJ2-7; no clear D gene. Deletions cut 5 bases from V and 2 bases from J, with 4 bases between. The CDR3 sequence is 11 residues long. CDR3 DNA sequence: TGTGCCAGCAGTACAGCCTACGAGCAGTACTTC. This sequence encodes CASSTAYEQYF.

This clone was seen only a few times. CDR3: CSVSGGDYGYTF. The DNA of the CDR3 is TGCAGCGTTAGTGGGGGCGACTATGGCTACACCTTC. This rearrangement joins TRBV29-1 to TRBJ1-2, with a possible D match to TRBD1 (6 bases). CDR1 is SQVTM, CDR2 ANQGSEA, per germline. V shed 5 bases and J shed 3 bases, with 10 bases lying between them. The CDR3 is 12 amino acids.

This chain connects TRBV18 to TRBJ1-1; D call uncertain. The CDR3 is 14 amino acids. Germline CDR1 KGHSH, CDR2 LQKENI. V was shortened by 3 bases and J by 3 bases, with 11 bases between the two germline ends. The CDR3 DNA sequence: TGTGCCAGCTCACCCCGGACTGAACACACTGAAGCTTTCTTT. The encoded protein is CASSPRTEHTEAFF.

The chain employs TRBV7-7 and TRBJ1-5; D unclear. The CDR3 has 13 amino acids. Trimming took 0 bases from V and 7 from J, leaving 7 bases between them. Germline CDR1 is SSHAT and CDR2 is FNYEAQ (reference sequence). Here the CDR3 reads CASSLALGQPQHF. CDR3 in DNA: TGTGCCAGCAGCTTAGCGCTTGGGCAGCCCCAGCATTTT.

The count of this clone is one. The J gene is TRBJ1-5, the V gene TRBV27; TRBD1 matches 8 bases. V shed 2 bases and J 1 base; nucleotides not matched to a gene: 4. The CDR3 is made up of 16 amino acids. The germline gives CDR1 MNHEY, CDR2 SMNVEV (reference sequence). CDR3 protein: CASSLAGQGSNQPQHF. CDR3 DNA sequence: TGTGCCAGCAGTTTAGCCGGACAGGGAAGCAATCAGCCCCAGCATTTT.

This rearrangement joins TRBV2 to TRBJ1-1, with TRBD1 identical over 9 bases. The CDR3 runs 15 residues. The ends lost 4 bases at V and 4 bases at J; junction bases unmatched: 7. The germline CDR1 and CDR2 sequences are SNHLY and FYNNEI. The CDR3 DNA is TGTGCCAGCAGTGTGATAGGGACAGGGAGCACTGAAGCTTTCTTT. This sequence encodes CASSVIGTGSTEAFF. The full variable domain, its missing parts supplied by reference TRBV2 and TRBJ1-1, is EPEVTQTPSHQVTQMGQEVILRCVPISNHLYFYWYRQILGQKVEFLVSFYNNEISEKSEIFDDQFSVERPDGSNFTLKIRSTKLEDSAMYFCASSVIGTGSTEAFFGQGTRLTVV.

This clone occurred many times. The rearrangement links TRBV5-6 to TRBJ2-3, with 9 bases matching TRBD2. From germline, CDR1 is SGHDT and CDR2 YYEEEE. The CDR3 is 19 residues long. With V trimmed by 4 bases and J by 0 bases, 15 bases remained unmatched. Here the CDR3 DNA reads TGTGCCAGCAGCAAAACCGGCAAGCGGGGGGTCACTAGCACAGATACGCAGTATTTT. It codes for CASSKTGKRGVTSTDTQYF.

This chain joins TRBV7-9 and TRBJ2-1; tentatively, D is TRBD2 (6 bases). Trimming shortened V by 2 bases and J by 7 bases, and 21 bases separated the two germline ends. Germline values: CDR1 SEHNR, CDR2 FQNEAQ (reference sequence). This CDR3 has 17 amino acids. CDR3 nucleotides: TGTGCCAGCAGCTTATCAAAGGACTCAGCGGGCTGGAATGAGCAGTTCTTC. Encoded protein: CASSLSKDSAGWNEQFF.

This CDR3 is CASSDRAAGANVLTF. Written as DNA, the CDR3 is TGCGCCAGCAGCGACAGGGCTGCTGGGGCCAACGTCCTGACTTTC. The chain couples TRBV5-1 to TRBJ2-6; 7 bases agree with TRBD1. Per the germline V gene, CDR1 is SGHRS and CDR2 is YFSETQ. Trimming cost V 4 bases and J 2 bases; bases outside gene matches: 3. This CDR3 has 15 residues.

This chain connects TRBV27 to TRBJ1-2; TRBD1 might be the D (5 bases). Between the trimmed V and J ends, which lost 6 bases and 4 bases, there was a span of 15 bases. The germline CDR1 and CDR2 sequences are MNHEY and SMNVEV (reference sequence). The CDR3 covers 14 residues. The DNA for the CDR3 is TGTGCCAGCAGGCCGCAGGGCTACATCTATGGCTACACCTTC. This translates into CASRPQGYIYGYTF.

The CDR3 here is CASSPFQSSYEQYF. As DNA, the CDR3 is TGTGCCAGCAGCCCCTTTCAAAGCTCCTACGAGCAGTACTTC. V usage is TRBV7-9 and J usage is TRBJ2-7; unclear D gene. CDR3 length: 14 amino acids. V was pared by 5 bases and J by 0 bases, with 11 bases between. From germline, CDR1 is SEHNR and CDR2 FQNEAQ (reference sequence).

The chain recombines TRBV18 with TRBJ2-1; D is uncertain. This CDR3 has 15 amino acids. Trimming took off 3 bases at V and 4 bases at J, with 13 bases between the two ends. Germline V gene sequence: CDR1 KGHSH, CDR2 LQKENI. The CDR3: CASSPQASRYNEQFF. The CDR3 nucleotides are TGTGCCAGCTCACCGCAGGCCAGTCGATACAATGAGCAGTTCTTC.

This chain links TRBV5-1 with TRBJ2-5, with TRBD2 matching over 8 bases. The J segment lost 5 bases and the V segment lost 1 base, leaving 1 base of the junction unmatched. CDR1 is SGHRS, CDR2 YFSETQ, per germline. The CDR3 covers 13 residues. The CDR3 region has the DNA TGCGCCAGCAGCTTGACTAGCGGCGAGACCCAGTACTTC. Protein product: CASSLTSGETQYF.

This clone was counted a single time. V usage is TRBV20-1 and J usage is TRBJ1-2; D is undetermined. V was trimmed by 2 bases and J by 6 bases, leaving 4 bases between them. Per the germline V gene, CDR1 is DFQATT and CDR2 is SNEGSKA (reference sequence). This CDR3 is 10 amino acids long. The CDR3 sequence: CSARHNGYTF. CDR3 sequence (DNA): TGCAGTGCTAGACACAATGGCTACACCTTC.

The chain couples TRBV19 to TRBJ1-5, with D possibly matching TRBD1 (5 bases). The CDR3 covers 15 residues. V lost 5 bases to trimming and J lost 3 bases, with 14 bases between them. Germline V gene lookup returns CDR1 LNHDA and CDR2 SQIVND (reference sequence). The CDR3 protein is CASSFLGDSNQPQHF. The CDR3 nucleotides read TGTGCCAGTAGTTTCTTGGGGGATTCCAATCAGCCCCAGCATTTT.

The chain uses TRBV18 and TRBJ1-5, with a tentative D call TRBD1 (5 bases). The CDR3 consists of 14 residues. Trimming cost V 5 bases and J 1 base, with 9 bases left between them. The germline V gene encodes CDR1 KGHSH and CDR2 LQKENI. The CDR3 here is CASSDSPSNQPQHF. The DNA of the CDR3 is TGTGCCAGCTCAGACAGTCCCAGCAATCAGCCCCAGCATTTT.

This chain uses TRBV19 with TRBJ1-2; TRBD1 is a possible D gene (5 bases). The CDR3 runs 17 residues. V shed 3 bases and J shed 4 bases, with 21 bases lying between them. Germline-derived CDR1 and CDR2 are LNHDA and SQIVND (reference sequence). The CDR3 region is CASSMSGLFPNTYGYTF. CDR3 in DNA: TGTGCCAGTAGTATGTCAGGGTTATTTCCAAATACCTATGGCTACACCTTC.

J is TRBJ2-5 and V is TRBV5-4; D might be TRBD1 (5 bases). This CDR3 has 12 residues. Germline V gene lookup returns CDR1 SGHNT and CDR2 YYREEE (reference sequence). V lost 2 bases and J 5 bases, leaving 7 bases between the germline ends. The CDR3, as DNA: TGTGCCAGCAGCTTTCCAGGGGAGACCCAGTACTTC. Protein product: CASSFPGETQYF.

This rearrangement joins TRBV28 to TRBJ2-3; D is possibly TRBD2 (6 bases). The CDR3 length is 15 residues. CDR1 is MDHEN, CDR2 SYDVKM, per germline. V lost 7 bases, J lost 1 base, and 15 bases lay in between. CDR3 bases: TGTGCCAGCAAGGGGAGTGGAGGGGGCACAGATACGCAGTATTTT. Its translation: CASKGSGGGTDTQYF.

V is TRBV2 and J is TRBJ2-2; 7 bases are shared with TRBD2. V trimming: 6 bases; J trimming: 1 base; junction bases outside the gene matches: 5. The CDR3 loop spans 15 amino acids. The germline CDR1 and CDR2 sequences are SNHLY and FYNNEI. DNA for the CDR3: TGTGCCAGCAGGGTTCTAGCGGTGAACACCGGGGAGCTGTTTTTT. Its protein is CASRVLAVNTGELFF.